These T cell receptor beta chains were read from a single sample in a study of T-cell reconstitution after alpha-beta-depleted transplantation in children. Each CDR3 protein gets one entry after TCRdb re-called the PCR reads with MiXCR. The data contain about 300,000 distinct CDR3 sequences, roughly 9.1% of them singletons. The source was PBMCs, collected before TCRalphabeta/CD19-depleted stem cell transplant. The receptors were sampled from a boy less than two years old with acute myeloid leukemia, due to receive a stem cell transplant. Each CDR3 is given with its conserved first and last residue. D genes are given only for firm matches. Size values are once, few and many counts, or a class for expanded clones, and some rows have none.

clone_size	cdr3_length	j_call	v_call	d_call	cdr3_nt	cdr3_aa
many	15	TRBJ1-1	TRBV5-1	TRBD1	TGCGCCAGCAGCCTCCGGGACAGGGGAGTCACTGAAGCTTTCTTT	CASSLRDRGVTEAFF
many	14	TRBJ2-4	TRBV7-9	.	TGTGCCAGCAGCTTAGCGGGGGCGGGAGACATTCAGTACTTC	CASSLAGAGDIQYF
.	16	TRBJ2-2	TRBV14	TRBD2	TGTGCCAGCAGCCAAGGGGGACTAGCCGAGACCGGGGAGCTGTTTTTT	CASSQGGLAETGELFF
few	15	TRBJ2-5	TRBV28	TRBD2	TGTGCCAGCAGTTTGGTACCTAGCGGGGGGGAGACCCAGTACTTC	CASSLVPSGGETQYF
few	13	TRBJ1-1	TRBV15	.	TGTGCCACCAGCTCTGGACGGAACACTGAAGCTTTCTTT	CATSSGRNTEAFF
many	16	TRBJ2-2	TRBV6-1	TRBD2	TGTGCCAGCAGCGATCGGACTAGCGGACACACCGGGGAGCTGTTTTTT	CASSDRTSGHTGELFF
many	14	TRBJ1-3	TRBV29-1	.	TGCAGCGCCTTAGACAGCCTCTCTGGAAACACCATATATTTT	CSALDSLSGNTIYF
many	14	TRBJ2-7	TRBV5-1	TRBD2	TGCGCCAGCAGCTCTTGGGGGAGGGGATACGAGCAGTACTTC	CASSSWGRGYEQYF
many	12	TRBJ2-2	TRBV7-2	.	TGCGCCAGCAGCTTGAGGACCGGGGAGCTGTTTTTT	CASSLRTGELFF
few	15	TRBJ1-6	TRBV4-2	TRBD1	TGTGCCAGCAGCCAAGAGGCAGGGGGGAATTCACCCCTCCACTTT	CASSQEAGGNSPLHF
many	15	TRBJ2-1	TRBV3-1	TRBD1	TGTGCCAGCAGCCAAGTGACAGGGTCCTACAATGAGCAGTTCTTC	CASSQVTGSYNEQFF
.	17	TRBJ2-1	TRBV7-2	TRBD2	TGTGCCAGCAGCTTAATCCGACTAGCGGACCGCTACAATGAGCAGTTCTTC	CASSLIRLADRYNEQFF
many	15	TRBJ2-1	TRBV29-1	.	TGCAGCGTCCCCCCGGGACCCTCGGCCTACAATGAGCAGTTCTTC	CSVPPGPSAYNEQFF
few	16	TRBJ2-7	TRBV5-5	TRBD1	TGTGCCAGCAGCTTGGATTACGGGACAGGGAGTTACGAGCAGTACTTC	CASSLDYGTGSYEQYF
many	12	TRBJ2-6	TRBV7-9	.	TGTGCCAGCAATCCTGGGGCCAACGTCCTGACTTTC	CASNPGANVLTF
.	18	TRBJ2-1	TRBV3-2	.	TGTGCCTTCTGTTCCCAATCCCTACTAGCGGGGGACTGGAATGAGCAGTTCTTC	CAFCSQSLLAGDWNEQFF
many	12	TRBJ2-7	TRBV29-1	.	TGCAGCGTAATCCGGGACGGCTACGAGCAGTACTTC	CSVIRDGYEQYF
.	15	TRBJ1-3	TRBV19	.	TGTGCCAGTAGCCCCTCGGCGGGAGCAGGAAACACCATATATTTT	CASSPSAGAGNTIYF